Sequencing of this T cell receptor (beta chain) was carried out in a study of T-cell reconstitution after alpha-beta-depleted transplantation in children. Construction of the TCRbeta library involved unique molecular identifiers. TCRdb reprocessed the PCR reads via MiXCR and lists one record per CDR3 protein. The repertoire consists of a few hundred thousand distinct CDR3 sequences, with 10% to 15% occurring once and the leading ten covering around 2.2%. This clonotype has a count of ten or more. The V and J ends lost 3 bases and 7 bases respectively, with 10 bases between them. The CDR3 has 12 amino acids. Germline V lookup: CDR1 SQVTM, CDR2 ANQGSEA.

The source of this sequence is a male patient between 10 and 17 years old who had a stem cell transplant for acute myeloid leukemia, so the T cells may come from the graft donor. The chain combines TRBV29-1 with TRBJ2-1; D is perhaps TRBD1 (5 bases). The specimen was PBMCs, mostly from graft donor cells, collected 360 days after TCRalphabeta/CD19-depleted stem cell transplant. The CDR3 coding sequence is TGCAGCGTTGATCGGGCAGGGAATGAGCAGTTCTTC. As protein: CSVDRAGNEQFF.